The 16 T cell receptor beta chains below were found in one sample sequenced in a study of blood T cell repertoires in COVID-19. Assay used: immunoSEQ multiplex PCR; TCRdb lists only in-frame clones, some missing. The sample lists about 120,000 clones, around three quarters occurring once. Sequenced material: peripheral blood. All receptors come from a man in his forties with active or convalescent COVID-19.

CDR3 coding DNA: TGTGCCAGCCTTACTGGAGGGGGGGACACTGAAGCTTTCTTT. Amino acids: CASLTGGGDTEAFF. The rearrangement links TRBV13 to TRBJ1-1, with a weak D call TRBD1 (6 bases). The CDR3 has 14 amino acids. Germline V gene lookup returns CDR1 PRHDT and CDR2 FYEKMQ (reference sequence). The V end lost 8 bases, the J end lost 3 bases, and 16 bases lay between the germline ends.

The CDR3 region is CASSSTPREQYF. As DNA, the CDR3 is TGTGCCAGCAGTTCTACGCCTCGGGAGCAGTACTTC. V is TRBV12-3 or TRBV12-4 and J is TRBJ2-7, with no clear D. V was clipped by 4 bases and J by 7 bases, with 11 bases between them. CDR3 size: 12 residues.

This chain uses TRBV9 with TRBJ1-4, with D perhaps TRBD1 (6 bases). The CDR3 has 17 amino acids. Germline V CDR1 and CDR2: SGDLS, YYNGEE. Trimming removed 2 bases at V and 1 base at J, with 15 bases between. The CDR3 nucleotides read TGTGCCAGCAGCGTTGACTCCCGAGGGGGAACTAATGAAAAACTGTTTTTT. Translating gives CASSVDSRGGTNEKLFF.

The chain carries TRBV6-5 and TRBJ2-5, with a possible D match to TRBD1 (6 bases). Germline CDR1 and CDR2: MNHEY and SVGAGI. Between the trimmed V and J ends, which lost 7 bases and 5 bases, there was a span of 20 bases. This CDR3 comprises 15 residues. CDR3 coding DNA: TGTGCCAGCAAACAGGGTGAAAGAAAGGTGGAGACCCAGTACTTC. Protein sequence: CASKQGERKVETQYF.

The chain is built from TRBV18 and TRBJ2-7; 9 bases agree with TRBD2. This CDR3 contains 16 residues. Germline V gene sequence: CDR1 KGHSH, CDR2 LQKENI. The V gene end was trimmed by 0 bases and the J gene end by 2 bases; junction bases not matched to a gene: 5. Written as DNA, the CDR3 is TGTGCCAGCTCACCACCCGGGCTAGCGGGGACCTACGAGCAGTACTTC. Protein: CASSPPGLAGTYEQYF.

The chain carries TRBV5-1 and TRBJ2-3; TRBD2 agrees at 12 bases. There are 19 residues in the CDR3. Germline CDR1 is SGHRS and CDR2 is YFSETQ. The V segment lost 4 bases and the J segment 0 bases; nucleotides outside the gene matches: 12. The CDR3 loop is CASSPVGLAGGPSTDTQYF. The CDR3 coding sequence is TGCGCCAGCAGCCCGGTGGGGCTAGCGGGAGGGCCTAGCACAGATACGCAGTATTTT.

The chain has TRBV24-1 and TRBJ2-3, with 10 bases identical to TRBD2. The ends lost 4 bases at V and 3 bases at J; junction bases unmatched: 6. Germline CDR1 and CDR2: KGHDR and SFDVKD. This CDR3 is built from 16 residues. DNA of the CDR3: TGTGCCACCAGTGACGCTACTAGCGGGAAGACAGATACGCAGTATTTT. It translates to CATSDATSGKTDTQYF.

V usage is TRBV7-9 and J usage is TRBJ1-2, with D tentatively TRBD1 (5 bases). Germline CDR1 SEHNR, CDR2 FQNEAQ (reference sequence). The CDR3 is 13 amino acids. V lost 0 bases, J lost 8 bases, and 10 bases lay in between. CDR3 amino acids: CASSLADIVGYTF. In nucleotides, the CDR3 is TGTGCCAGCAGCTTAGCGGACATTGTAGGCTACACCTTC.

V gene TRBV4-1 combines with J gene TRBJ1-6, with D unclear. V lost 0 bases and J lost 10, with 13 bases in between. The length of the CDR3 is 15 residues. CDR1 MGHRA and CDR2 YSYEKL come from the germline V gene. CDR3 loop: CASSQDRVPGSPLHF. The CDR3 nucleotides read TGCGCCAGCAGCCAAGACCGGGTTCCGGGATCACCCCTCCACTTT.

This chain joins TRBV19 and TRBJ1-2, with a weak D call TRBD1 (6 bases). V was pared by 4 bases and J by 5 bases, with 17 bases between. This CDR3 has 15 residues. CDR1 is LNHDA and CDR2 is SQIVND in the germline V gene (reference sequence). The CDR3: CASSKMWGPGYGYTF. The CDR3, as DNA: TGTGCCAGTAGTAAGATGTGGGGGCCTGGGTATGGCTACACCTTC.

In its sample, this clone was seen a few times. The gene calls are TRBV7-2 and TRBJ2-3; 12 bases are shared with TRBD2. With V trimmed by 5 bases and J by 5 bases, 8 bases remained unmatched. The CDR3 loop spans 16 amino acids. Germline loops: CDR1 SGHTA, CDR2 FQGNSA. The CDR3 protein is CASSGTSGGRGDTQYF. Here the CDR3 DNA reads TGTGCCAGCAGCGGAACTAGCGGGGGGCGTGGAGATACGCAGTATTTT. The entire variable domain, with the rest obtained from reference TRBV7-2 and TRBJ2-3, is as follows: GAGVSQSPSNKVTEKGKDVELRCDPISGHTALYWYRQSLGQGLEFLIYFQGNSAPDKSGLPSDRFSAERTGGSVSTLTIQRTQQEDSAVYLCASSGTSGGRGDTQYFGPGTRLTVL.

Note on this clone: Germline is not matched at one junction end, which may reflect a read error. This rearrangement joins TRBV7-7 to TRBJ2-5; 9 nucleotides agree with TRBD1. Germline CDR1 and CDR2: SSHAT and FNYEAQ (reference sequence). The CDR3 extends over 15 amino acids. The DNA of the CDR3 is TGTGCTAGCAGCTTAGGGTGGGGGACAGGGGAGACCCAGTACTTC. Protein: CASSLGWGTGETQYF.

This clone came up a few times. The chain carries TRBV4-1 and TRBJ1-1, with TRBD1 as a possible D gene (5 bases). The germline V and J ends were trimmed by 1 base and 6 bases, with 12 bases remaining between them. Germline V lookup: CDR1 MGHRA, CDR2 YSYEKL. The CDR3 is 14 amino acids. The CDR3 nucleotides read TGCGCCAGCAGCCAAGGGTTTAGGGGCCCTGAAGCTTTCTTT. It codes for CASSQGFRGPEAFF.

The chain combines TRBV4-2 with TRBJ1-4; no clear D. Looked up from germline, CDR1 is LGHNA and CDR2 is YNFKEQ. Trimming took 0 bases from V and 4 from J, leaving 21 bases between them. CDR3 length: 19 amino acids. CDR3 nucleotide sequence: TGTGCCAGCAGCCAAGAAACAAAGTTCTCGAAGACTTATAATGAAAAACTGTTTTTT. Encoded protein: CASSQETKFSKTYNEKLFF.

V is TRBV2 and J is TRBJ1-1, with a weak D call TRBD1 (5 bases). The ends were cut back, 6 bases at V and 3 bases at J, with 20 bases in the middle. The germline V gene has CDR1 SNHLY and CDR2 FYNNEI. This CDR3 spans 16 amino acids. CDR3 sequence: CASRLEVGGGYTEAFF. DNA of the CDR3: TGTGCCAGCAGACTCGAGGTCGGGGGAGGATACACTGAAGCTTTCTTT.

The rearrangement joins TRBV18 to TRBJ1-1; no reliable D call. The CDR3 totals 14 residues. Trimming pared 4 bases from V and 5 bases from J, leaving 14 bases between. The germline V gene encodes CDR1 KGHSH and CDR2 LQKENI. In DNA form, the CDR3 reads TGTGCCAGCTCACGTGCGAGGGAATGGACTGAAGCTTTCTTT. Amino acid sequence: CASSRAREWTEAFF.